This TCR beta chain was sequenced for a study of lymphopenia after photon versus proton radiotherapy. Concerning this clone itself: The antigen remains undetermined.

V lost 5 bases, J lost 7 bases, and 14 bases lay in between. In germline, CDR1 is LNHDA, CDR2 SQIVND (reference sequence). The CDR3 length is 14 residues. Study-wide results and limits: After lymphocyte nadir, photon-treated repertoires showed oligoclonal expansion, especially CD8+ Temra.

Sequenced by immunoSEQ multiplex PCR; TCRdb stores in-frame clones only, minus some. The sample has around 26,000 clones, 81% seen once. The rearrangement links TRBV19 to TRBJ2-2; D is unclear. Sequencing used peripheral blood, obtained from a patient treated with photon-based radiotherapy. The TCR sequence derives from a man aged 50 to 59 with gastric cancer. The CDR3 region is CASSPGAVFGELFF. Here the CDR3 DNA reads TGTGCCAGTAGTCCCGGTGCGGTTTTCGGGGAGCTGTTTTTT.